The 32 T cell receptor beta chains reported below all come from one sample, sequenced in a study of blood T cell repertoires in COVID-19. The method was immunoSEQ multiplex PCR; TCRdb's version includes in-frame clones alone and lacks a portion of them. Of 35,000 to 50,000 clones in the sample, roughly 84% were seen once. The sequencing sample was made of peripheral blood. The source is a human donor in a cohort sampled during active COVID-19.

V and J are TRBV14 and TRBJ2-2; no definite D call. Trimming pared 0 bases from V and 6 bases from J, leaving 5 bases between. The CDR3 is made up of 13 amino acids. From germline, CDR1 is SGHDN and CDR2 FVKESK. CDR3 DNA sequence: TGTGCCAGCAGCCAAGATCGGGCCGGGGAGCTGTTTTTT. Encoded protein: CASSQDRAGELFF.

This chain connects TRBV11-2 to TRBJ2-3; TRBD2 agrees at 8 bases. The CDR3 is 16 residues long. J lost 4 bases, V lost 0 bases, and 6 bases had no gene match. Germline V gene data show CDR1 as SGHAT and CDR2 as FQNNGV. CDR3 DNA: TGTGCCAGCAGCTTAGATCGGAGTAGCGGGGCAGATACGCAGTATTTT. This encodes CASSLDRSSGADTQYF.

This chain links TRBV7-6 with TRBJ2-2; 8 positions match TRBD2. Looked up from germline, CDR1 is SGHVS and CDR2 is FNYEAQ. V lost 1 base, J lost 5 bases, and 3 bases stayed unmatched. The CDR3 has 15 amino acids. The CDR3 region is CASSLVAGSTGELFF. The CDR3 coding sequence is TGTGCCAGCAGCTTAGTAGCGGGGTCGACCGGGGAGCTGTTTTTT.

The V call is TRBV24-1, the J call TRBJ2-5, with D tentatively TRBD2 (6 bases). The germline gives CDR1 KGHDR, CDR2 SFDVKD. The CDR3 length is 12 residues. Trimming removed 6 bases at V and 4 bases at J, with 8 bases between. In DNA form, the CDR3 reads TGTGCCACCAGTAAGGAGGGAGAGACCCAGTACTTC. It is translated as CATSKEGETQYF.

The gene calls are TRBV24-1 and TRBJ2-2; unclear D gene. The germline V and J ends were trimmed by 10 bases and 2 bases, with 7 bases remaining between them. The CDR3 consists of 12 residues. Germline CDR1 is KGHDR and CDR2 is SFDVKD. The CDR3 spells CATEENTGELFF. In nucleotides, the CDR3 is TGTGCCACAGAGGAAAACACCGGGGAGCTGTTTTTT.

The CDR3 loop reads CASRGQSNQPQHF. In nucleotides, the CDR3 is TGTGCCAGTAGGGGACAGAGCAATCAGCCCCAGCATTTT. J is TRBJ1-5 and V is TRBV19, with TRBD1 matching over 7 bases. The CDR3 runs 13 residues. Germline V gene lookup returns CDR1 LNHDA and CDR2 SQIVND (reference sequence). V was clipped by 6 bases and J by 1 base; unmatched bases: 0.

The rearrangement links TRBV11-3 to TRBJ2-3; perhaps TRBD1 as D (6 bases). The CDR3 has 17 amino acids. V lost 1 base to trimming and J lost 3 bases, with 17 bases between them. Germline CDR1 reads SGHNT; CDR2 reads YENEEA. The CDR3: CASSLGGHGGATDTQYF. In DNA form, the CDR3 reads TGTGCCAGCAGCTTAGGGGGGCATGGCGGCGCGACAGATACGCAGTATTTT.

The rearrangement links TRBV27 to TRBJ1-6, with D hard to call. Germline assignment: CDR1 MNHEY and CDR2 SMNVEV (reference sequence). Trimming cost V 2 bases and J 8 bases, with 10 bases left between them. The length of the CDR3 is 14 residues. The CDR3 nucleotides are TGTGCCAGCAGTTTACGAGGGAACCATTCACCCCTCCACTTT. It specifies CASSLRGNHSPLHF.

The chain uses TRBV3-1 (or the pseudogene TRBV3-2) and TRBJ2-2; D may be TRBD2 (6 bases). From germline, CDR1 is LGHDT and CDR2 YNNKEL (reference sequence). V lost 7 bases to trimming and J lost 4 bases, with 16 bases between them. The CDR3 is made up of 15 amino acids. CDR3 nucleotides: TGTGCCAGCACGATCGGGGGTTCGGGCACCGGGGAGCTGTTTTTT. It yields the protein CASTIGGSGTGELFF.

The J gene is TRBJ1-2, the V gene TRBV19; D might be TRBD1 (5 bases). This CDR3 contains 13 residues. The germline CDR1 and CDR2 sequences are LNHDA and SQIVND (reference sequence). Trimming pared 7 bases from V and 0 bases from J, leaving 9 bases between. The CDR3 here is CASIWTPNYGYTF. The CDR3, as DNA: TGTGCCAGTATCTGGACACCTAACTATGGCTACACCTTC.

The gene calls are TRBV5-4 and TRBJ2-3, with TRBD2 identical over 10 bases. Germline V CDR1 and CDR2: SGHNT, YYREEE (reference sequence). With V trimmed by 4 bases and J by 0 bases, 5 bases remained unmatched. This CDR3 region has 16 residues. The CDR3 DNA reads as TGTGCCAGCAGCCCTAGCGGGGGCCTTAGCACAGATACGCAGTATTTT. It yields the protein CASSPSGGLSTDTQYF.

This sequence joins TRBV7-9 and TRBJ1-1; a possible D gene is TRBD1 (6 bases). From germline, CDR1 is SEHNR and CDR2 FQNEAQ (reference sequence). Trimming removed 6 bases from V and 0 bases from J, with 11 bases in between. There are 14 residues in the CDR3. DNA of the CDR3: TGTGCCAGCAGTCCACAGGGCCTGAACACTGAAGCTTTCTTT. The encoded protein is CASSPQGLNTEAFF.

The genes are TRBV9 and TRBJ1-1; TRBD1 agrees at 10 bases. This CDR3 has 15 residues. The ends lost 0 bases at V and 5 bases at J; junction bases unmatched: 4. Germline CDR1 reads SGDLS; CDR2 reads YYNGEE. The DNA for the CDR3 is TGTGCCAGCAGCGTAGGACAGGGGGCATGGACTGAAGCTTTCTTT. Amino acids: CASSVGQGAWTEAFF.

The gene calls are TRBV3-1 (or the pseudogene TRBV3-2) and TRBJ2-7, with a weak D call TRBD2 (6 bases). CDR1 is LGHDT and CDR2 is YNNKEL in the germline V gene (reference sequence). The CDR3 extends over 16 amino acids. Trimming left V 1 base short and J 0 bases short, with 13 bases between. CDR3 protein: CASSQAARGYSYEQYF. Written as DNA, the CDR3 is TGTGCCAGCAGCCAAGCGGCGCGGGGTTACTCCTACGAGCAGTACTTC.

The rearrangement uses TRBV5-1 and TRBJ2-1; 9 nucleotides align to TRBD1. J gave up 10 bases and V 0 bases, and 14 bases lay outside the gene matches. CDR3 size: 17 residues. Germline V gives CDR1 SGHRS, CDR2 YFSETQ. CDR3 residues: CASSLAWMGQGRLEQFF. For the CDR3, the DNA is TGCGCCAGCAGCTTGGCTTGGATGGGACAGGGAAGATTAGAGCAGTTCTTC.

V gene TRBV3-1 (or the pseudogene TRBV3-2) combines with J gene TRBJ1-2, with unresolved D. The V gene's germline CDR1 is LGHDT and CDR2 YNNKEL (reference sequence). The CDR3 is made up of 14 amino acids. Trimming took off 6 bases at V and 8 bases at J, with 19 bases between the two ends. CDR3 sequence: CASSPAGRMGGYTF. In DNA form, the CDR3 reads TGTGCCAGCAGTCCAGCCGGGAGGATGGGGGGCTACACCTTC.

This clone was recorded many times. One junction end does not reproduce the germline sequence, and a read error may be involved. CDR3 in DNA: TGTGCCAGCAGTGAAGAGGGCTCGGGGTCCTTT. Translation: CASSEEGSGSF. V and J are TRBV6-1 and TRBJ1-1; no reliable D call. The length of the CDR3 is 11 residues. CDR1 MNHNS and CDR2 SASEGT come from the germline V gene.

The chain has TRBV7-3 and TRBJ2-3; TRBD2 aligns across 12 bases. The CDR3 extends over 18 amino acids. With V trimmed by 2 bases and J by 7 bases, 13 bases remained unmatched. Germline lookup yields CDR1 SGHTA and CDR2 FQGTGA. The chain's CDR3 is CASSLAASGGAGGYTQYF. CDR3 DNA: TGTGCCAGCAGCTTAGCGGCTAGCGGGGGGGCCGGTGGATATACGCAGTATTTT.

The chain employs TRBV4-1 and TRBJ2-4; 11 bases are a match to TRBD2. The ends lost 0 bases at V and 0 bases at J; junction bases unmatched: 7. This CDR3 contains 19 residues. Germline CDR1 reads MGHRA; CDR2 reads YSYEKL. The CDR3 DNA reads TGCGCCAGCAGCCAAGATCAAGGACTAGCGGGCATAGCCAAAAACATTCAGTACTTC. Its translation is CASSQDQGLAGIAKNIQYF.

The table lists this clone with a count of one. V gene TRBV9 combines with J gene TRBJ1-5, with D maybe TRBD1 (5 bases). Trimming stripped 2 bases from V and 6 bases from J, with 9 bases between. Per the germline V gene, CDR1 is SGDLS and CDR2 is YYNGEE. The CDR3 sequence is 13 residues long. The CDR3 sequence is CASSVGGGQPQHF. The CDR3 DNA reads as TGTGCCAGCAGCGTCGGGGGAGGTCAGCCCCAGCATTTT.

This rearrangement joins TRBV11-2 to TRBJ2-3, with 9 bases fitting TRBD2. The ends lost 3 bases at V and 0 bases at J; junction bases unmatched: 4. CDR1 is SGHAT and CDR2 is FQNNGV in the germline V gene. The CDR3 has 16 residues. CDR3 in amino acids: CASSLSGGFSTDTQYF. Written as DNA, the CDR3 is TGTGCCAGCAGCTTGAGCGGGGGGTTCAGCACAGATACGCAGTATTTT.

Here the CDR3 DNA reads TGTGCCAGCAGCTTTGACAGGCCCTATAATTCACCCCTCCACTTT. Amino acid sequence: CASSFDRPYNSPLHF. J is TRBJ1-6 and V is TRBV5-6, with a tentative D call TRBD1 (6 bases). V shed 2 bases and J shed 2 bases, with 8 bases lying between them. The CDR3 is made up of 15 amino acids. Germline CDR1 and CDR2: SGHDT and YYEEEE.

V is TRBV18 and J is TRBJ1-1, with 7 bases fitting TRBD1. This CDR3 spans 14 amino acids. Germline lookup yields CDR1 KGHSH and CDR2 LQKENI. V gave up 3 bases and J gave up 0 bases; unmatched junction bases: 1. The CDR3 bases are TGTGCCAGCTCACCCAGGGGGTTGAACACTGAAGCTTTCTTT. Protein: CASSPRGLNTEAFF.

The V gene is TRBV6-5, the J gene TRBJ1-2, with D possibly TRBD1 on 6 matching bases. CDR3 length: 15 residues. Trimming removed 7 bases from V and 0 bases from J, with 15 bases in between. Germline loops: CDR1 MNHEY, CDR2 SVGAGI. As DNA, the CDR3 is TGTGCCAGCACGCTACAGGGTGGAGCTAACTATGGCTACACCTTC. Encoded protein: CASTLQGGANYGYTF.

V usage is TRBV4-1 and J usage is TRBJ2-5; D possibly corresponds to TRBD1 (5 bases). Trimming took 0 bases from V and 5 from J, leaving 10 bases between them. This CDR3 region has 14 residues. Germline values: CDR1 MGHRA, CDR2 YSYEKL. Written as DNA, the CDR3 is TGCGCCAGCAGCCAAGAGTCCAGGGTGGAGACCCAGTACTTC. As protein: CASSQESRVETQYF.

In DNA, the CDR3 is TGTGCCAGCAGCCTTTGGGAGTCAGGAAACGAAAAACTGTTTTTT. Protein sequence: CASSLWESGNEKLFF. This chain joins TRBV3-1 (or the pseudogene TRBV3-2) and TRBJ1-4; no definite D call. The germline V and J ends were trimmed by 4 bases and 8 bases, with 17 bases remaining between them. Germline CDR1 and CDR2: LGHDT and YNNKEL (reference sequence). The CDR3 length is 15 residues.

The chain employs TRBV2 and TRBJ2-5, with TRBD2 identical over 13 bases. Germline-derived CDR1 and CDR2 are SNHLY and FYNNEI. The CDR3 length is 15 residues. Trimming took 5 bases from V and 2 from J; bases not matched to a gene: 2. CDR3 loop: CASSKLAGGQETQYF. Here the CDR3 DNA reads TGTGCCAGCAGTAAACTAGCGGGGGGGCAAGAGACCCAGTACTTC. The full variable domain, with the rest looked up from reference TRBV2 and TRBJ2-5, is EPEVTQTPSHQVTQMGQEVILRCVPISNHLYFYWYRQILGQKVEFLVSFYNNEISEKSEIFDDQFSVERPDGSNFTLKIRSTKLEDSAMYFCASSKLAGGQETQYFGPGTRLLVL.

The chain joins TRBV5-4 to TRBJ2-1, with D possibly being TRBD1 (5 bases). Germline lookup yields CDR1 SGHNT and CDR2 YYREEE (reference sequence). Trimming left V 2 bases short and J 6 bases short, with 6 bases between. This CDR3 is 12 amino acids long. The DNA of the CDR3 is TGTGCCAGCAGCTTTGACAGCAATGAGCAGTTCTTC. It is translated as CASSFDSNEQFF.

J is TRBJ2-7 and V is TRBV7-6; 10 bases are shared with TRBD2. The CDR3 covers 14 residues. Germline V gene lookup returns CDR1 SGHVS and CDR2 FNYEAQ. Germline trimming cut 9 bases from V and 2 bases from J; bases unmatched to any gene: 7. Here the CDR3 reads CASSPSGGAYEQYF. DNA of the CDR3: TGTGCCAGTAGTCCCAGCGGGGGGGCCTACGAGCAGTACTTC.

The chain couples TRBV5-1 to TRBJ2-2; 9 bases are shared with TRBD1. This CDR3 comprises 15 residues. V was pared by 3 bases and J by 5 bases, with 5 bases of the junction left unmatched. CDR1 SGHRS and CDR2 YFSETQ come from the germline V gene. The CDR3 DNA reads TGCGCCAGCAGCTACCTCGGGACAGGGACCGGGGAGCTGTTTTTT. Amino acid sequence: CASSYLGTGTGELFF.

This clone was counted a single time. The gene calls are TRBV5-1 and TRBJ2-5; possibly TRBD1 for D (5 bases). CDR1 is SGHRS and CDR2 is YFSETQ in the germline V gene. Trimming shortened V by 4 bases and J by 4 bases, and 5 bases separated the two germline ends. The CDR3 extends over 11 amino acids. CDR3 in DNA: TGCGCCAGCAGCCAGGGAGAGACCCAGTACTTC. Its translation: CASSQGETQYF.

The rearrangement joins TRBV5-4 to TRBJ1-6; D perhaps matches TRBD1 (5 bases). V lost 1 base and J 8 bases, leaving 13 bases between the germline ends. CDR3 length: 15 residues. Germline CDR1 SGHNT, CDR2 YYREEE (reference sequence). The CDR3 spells CASSLSGRVDSPLHF. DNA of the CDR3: TGTGCCAGCAGCTTGAGTGGCAGGGTGGATTCACCCCTCCACTTT.